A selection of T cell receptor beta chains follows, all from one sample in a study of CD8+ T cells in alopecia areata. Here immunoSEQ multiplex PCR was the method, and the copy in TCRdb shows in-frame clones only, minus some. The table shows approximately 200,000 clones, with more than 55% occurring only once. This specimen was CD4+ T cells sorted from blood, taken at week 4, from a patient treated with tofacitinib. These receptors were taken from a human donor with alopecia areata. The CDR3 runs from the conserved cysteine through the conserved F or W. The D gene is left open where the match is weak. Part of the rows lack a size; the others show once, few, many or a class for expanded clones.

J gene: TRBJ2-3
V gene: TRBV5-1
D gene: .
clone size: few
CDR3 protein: CASSYYAGQGPYSTDTQYF
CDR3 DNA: TGCGCCAGCAGCTACTATGCCGGGCAGGGGCCATATTCCACAGATACGCAGTATTTT

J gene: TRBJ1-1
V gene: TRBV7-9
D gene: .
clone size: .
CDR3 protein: CASSSLGGIGTEAFF
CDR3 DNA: TGTGCCAGCAGCTCCCTTGGGGGGATCGGAACTGAAGCTTTCTTT

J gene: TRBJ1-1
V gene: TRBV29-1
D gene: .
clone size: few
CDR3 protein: CSAREGNTEAFF
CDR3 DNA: TGCAGCGCACGGGAGGGCAACACTGAAGCTTTCTTT

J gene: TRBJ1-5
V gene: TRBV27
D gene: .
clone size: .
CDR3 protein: CASSPRDPRSGQPQHF
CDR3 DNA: TGTGCCAGCAGCCCCCGGGACCCCCGGTCAGGTCAGCCCCAGCATTTT

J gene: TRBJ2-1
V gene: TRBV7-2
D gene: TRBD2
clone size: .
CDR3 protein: CASSLTAGGLSYNEQFF
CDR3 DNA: TGTGCCAGCAGCTTAACAGCGGGAGGCCTATCCTACAATGAGCAGTTCTTC

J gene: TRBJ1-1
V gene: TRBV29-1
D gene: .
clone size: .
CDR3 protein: CSVEGQGRLGAFF
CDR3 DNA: TGCAGCGTTGAAGGCCAGGGCCGCCTTGGAGCTTTCTTT

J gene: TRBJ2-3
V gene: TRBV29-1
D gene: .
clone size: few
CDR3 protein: CSVDRGGAQGTQYF
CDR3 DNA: TGCAGCGTTGACAGAGGAGGAGCCCAGGGTACGCAGTATTTT

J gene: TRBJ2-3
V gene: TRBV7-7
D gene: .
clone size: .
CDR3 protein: CASSLGSGGRDTQYF
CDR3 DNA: TGTGCCAGCAGCTTAGGTTCCGGGGGCCGAGATACGCAGTATTTT

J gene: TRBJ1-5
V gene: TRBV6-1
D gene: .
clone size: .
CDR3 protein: CASSTQGYQPQHF
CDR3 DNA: TGTGCCAGCAGTACACAGGGCTACCAGCCCCAGCATTTT

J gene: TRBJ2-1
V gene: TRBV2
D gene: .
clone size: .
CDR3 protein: CASSEGRAGEQFF
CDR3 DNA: TGTGCCAGCAGTGAAGGGAGGGCCGGTGAGCAGTTCTTC

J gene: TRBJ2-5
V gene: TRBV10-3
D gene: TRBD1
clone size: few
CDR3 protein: CAISHGQGYQETQYF
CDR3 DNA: TGTGCCATCAGTCACGGACAGGGGTACCAAGAGACCCAGTACTTC

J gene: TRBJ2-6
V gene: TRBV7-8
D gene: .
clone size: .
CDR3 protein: CASSVGIAGANVLTF
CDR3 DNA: TGTGCCAGCAGCGTGGGGATCGCTGGGGCCAACGTCCTGACTTTC

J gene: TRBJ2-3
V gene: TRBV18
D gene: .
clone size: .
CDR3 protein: CASSPRTASTDTQYF
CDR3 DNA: TGTGCCAGCTCACCACGGACGGCTAGCACAGATACGCAGTATTTT

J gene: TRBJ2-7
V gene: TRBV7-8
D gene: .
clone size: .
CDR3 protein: CASSLAYDRTYEQYF
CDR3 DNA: TGTGCCAGCAGCTTAGCCTATGACAGAACCTACGAGCAGTACTTC

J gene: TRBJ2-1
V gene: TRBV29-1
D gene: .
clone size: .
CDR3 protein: CSVVLLDEQFF
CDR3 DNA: TGCAGCGTTGTGCTCTTGGATGAGCAGTTCTTC

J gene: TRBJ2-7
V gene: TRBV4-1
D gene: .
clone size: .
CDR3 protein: CASSQGTTRGGEQYF
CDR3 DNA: TGCGCCAGCAGCCAAGGGACTACCAGAGGCGGCGAGCAGTACTTC

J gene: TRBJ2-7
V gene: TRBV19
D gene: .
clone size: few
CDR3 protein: CASSMVADSSYEQYF
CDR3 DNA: TGTGCCAGTAGTATGGTAGCGGATAGCTCCTACGAGCAGTACTTC

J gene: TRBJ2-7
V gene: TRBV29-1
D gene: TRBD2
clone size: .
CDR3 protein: CSARDYGTYEQYF
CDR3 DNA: TGCAGCGCCCGGGACTATGGGACCTACGAGCAGTACTTC

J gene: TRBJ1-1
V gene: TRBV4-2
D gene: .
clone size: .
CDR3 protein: CASSQNTEAFF
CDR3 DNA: TGTGCCAGCAGCCAGAACACTGAAGCTTTCTTT

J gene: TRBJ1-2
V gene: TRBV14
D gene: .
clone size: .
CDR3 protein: CASSPQGSGYTF
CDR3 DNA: TGTGCCAGCAGCCCACAGGGAAGTGGCTACACCTTC

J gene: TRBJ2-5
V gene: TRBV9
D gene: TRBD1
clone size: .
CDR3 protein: CASSVTGFETQYF
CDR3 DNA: TGTGCCAGCAGCGTGACAGGGTTTGAGACCCAGTACTTC

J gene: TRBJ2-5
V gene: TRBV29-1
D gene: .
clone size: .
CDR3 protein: CSCAGAPGETQYF
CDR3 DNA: TGCAGTTGTGCGGGTGCACCGGGGGAGACCCAGTACTTC

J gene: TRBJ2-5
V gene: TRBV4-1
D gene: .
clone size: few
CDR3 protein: CASSQVAGAETQYF
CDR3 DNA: TGCGCCAGCAGCCAAGTTGCAGGGGCAGAGACCCAGTACTTC

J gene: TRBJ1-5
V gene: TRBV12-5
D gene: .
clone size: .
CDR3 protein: CASGLGRTEYSNQPQHF
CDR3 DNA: TGTGCTAGTGGTTTGGGCCGGACAGAATATAGCAATCAGCCCCAGCATTTT

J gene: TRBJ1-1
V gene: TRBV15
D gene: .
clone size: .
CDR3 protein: CATSKPPPGRADTEAFF
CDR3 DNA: TGTGCCACCAGCAAACCTCCACCGGGCAGGGCGGACACTGAAGCTTTCTTT

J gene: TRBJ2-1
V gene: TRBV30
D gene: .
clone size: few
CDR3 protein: CAWADYNEQFF
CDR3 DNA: TGTGCCTGGGCAGACTACAATGAGCAGTTCTTC

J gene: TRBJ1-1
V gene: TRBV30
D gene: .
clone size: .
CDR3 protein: CAWSSLFIGTLESPNTEAFF
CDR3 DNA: TGTGCCTGGAGTTCGCTCTTTATAGGGACTCTCGAATCCCCGAACACTGAAGCTTTCTTT

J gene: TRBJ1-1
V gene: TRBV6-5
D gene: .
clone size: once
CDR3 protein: CASSGGVNTEAFF
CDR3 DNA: TGTGCCTCGAGCGGGGGGGTGAACACTGAAGCTTTCTTT

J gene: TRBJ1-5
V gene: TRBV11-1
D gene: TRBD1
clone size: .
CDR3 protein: CASSFGTGKQPQHF
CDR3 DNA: TGTGCCAGCAGCTTCGGGACAGGGAAGCAGCCCCAGCATTTT

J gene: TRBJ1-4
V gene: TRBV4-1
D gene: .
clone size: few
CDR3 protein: CASSQIVGTTNEKLFF
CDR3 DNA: TGCGCCAGCAGCCAAATAGTTGGAACAACTAATGAAAAACTGTTTTTT

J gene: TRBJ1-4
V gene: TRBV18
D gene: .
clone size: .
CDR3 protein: CASSLGGMDEKLFF
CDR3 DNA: TGTGCCAGCTCACTCGGGGGAATGGACGAAAAACTGTTTTTT

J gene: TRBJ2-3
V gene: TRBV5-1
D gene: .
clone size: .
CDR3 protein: CASSDPGTDTQYF
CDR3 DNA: TGCGCCAGCAGCGATCCTGGAACAGATACGCAGTATTTT

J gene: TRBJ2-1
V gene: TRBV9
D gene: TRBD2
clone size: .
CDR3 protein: CASSVTSGNEQFF
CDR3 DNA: TGTGCCAGCAGCGTCACTAGCGGCAATGAGCAGTTCTTC

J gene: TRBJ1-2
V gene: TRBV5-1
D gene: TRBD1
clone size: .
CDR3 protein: CASSPLTGQGNYGYTF
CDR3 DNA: TGCGCCAGCAGCCCCCTAACTGGACAGGGAAACTATGGCTACACCTTC

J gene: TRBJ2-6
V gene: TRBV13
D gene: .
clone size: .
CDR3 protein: CASSLERGTGANVLTF
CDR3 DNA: TGTGCCAGCAGCTTAGAACGGGGGACCGGGGCCAACGTCCTGACTTTC

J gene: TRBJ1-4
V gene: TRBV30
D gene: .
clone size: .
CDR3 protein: CAWRGPQGLDEKLFF
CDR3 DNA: TGTGCCTGGAGGGGGCCACAGGGTCTGGATGAAAAACTGTTTTTT

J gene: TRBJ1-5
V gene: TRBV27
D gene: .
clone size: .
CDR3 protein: CATPGSGNQPQHF
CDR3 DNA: TGTGCCACCCCAGGGTCTGGCAATCAGCCCCAGCATTTT

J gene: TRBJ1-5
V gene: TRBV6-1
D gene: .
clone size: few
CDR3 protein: CASSWGSNQPQHF
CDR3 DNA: TGTGCCAGCTCTTGGGGTAGCAATCAGCCCCAGCATTTT

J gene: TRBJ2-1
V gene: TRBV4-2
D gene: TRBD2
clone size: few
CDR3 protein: CASDTGTSGDNEQFF
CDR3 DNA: TGTGCCAGCGACACCGGGACTAGCGGGGACAATGAGCAGTTCTTC

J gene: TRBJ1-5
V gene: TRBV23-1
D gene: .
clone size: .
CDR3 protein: CASTHYADQPQHF
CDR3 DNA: TGCGCCAGCACCCATTACGCTGATCAGCCCCAGCATTTT

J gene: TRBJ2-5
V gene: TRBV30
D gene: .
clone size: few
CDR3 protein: CAWRVQGGRETQYF
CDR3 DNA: TGTGCCTGGAGGGTCCAGGGGGGGAGGGAGACCCAGTACTTC

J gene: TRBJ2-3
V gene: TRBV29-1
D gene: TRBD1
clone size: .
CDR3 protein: CSTWTGVDTQYF
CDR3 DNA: TGCAGCACCTGGACAGGGGTGGATACGCAGTATTTT